This T cell receptor beta chain was retrieved from a study of vaccination and CD4 T cells after COVID-19. V was pared by 2 bases and J by 1 base, with 4 bases between. This CDR3 has 13 amino acids. CDR1 MRHNA and CDR2 SNTAGT come from the germline V gene. The Oncomine TCR Beta short-read assay was what sequenced the DNA obtained from cultured CD4+ T cells. TCRdb re-derived calls from the PCR reads in MiXCR, one entry per CDR3 protein. Of some 15,000 distinct CDR3 sequences listed, less than 50% are singletons. The treatment here: approximately 10-day PBMC culture with coronavirus spike peptide pools or control peptides (ViraFEST assay). Worth noting for this clonotype: Its antigen is undetermined.

Source material: CD4+ T cells from blood, cultured in vitro. The gene calls are TRBV6-4 and TRBJ2-3; no clear D gene. This TCR derives from a human donor who had recovered from COVID-19. The CDR3 region has the DNA TGTGCCAGCAGTGACAGGGGCACAGATACGCAGTATTTT. Translated: CASSDRGTDTQYF.